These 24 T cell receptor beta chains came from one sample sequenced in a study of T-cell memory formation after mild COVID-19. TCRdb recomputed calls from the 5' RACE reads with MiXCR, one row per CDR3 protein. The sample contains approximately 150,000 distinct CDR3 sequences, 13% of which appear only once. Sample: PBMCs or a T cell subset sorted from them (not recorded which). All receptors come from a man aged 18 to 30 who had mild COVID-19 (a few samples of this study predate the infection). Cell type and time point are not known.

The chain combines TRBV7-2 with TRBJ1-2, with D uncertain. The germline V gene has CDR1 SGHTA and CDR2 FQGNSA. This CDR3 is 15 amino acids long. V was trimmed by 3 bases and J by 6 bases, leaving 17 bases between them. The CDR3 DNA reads TGTGCCAGCAGCTTGGTCGAGTGGGAAGTGAATGGCTACACCTTC. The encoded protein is CASSLVEWEVNGYTF.

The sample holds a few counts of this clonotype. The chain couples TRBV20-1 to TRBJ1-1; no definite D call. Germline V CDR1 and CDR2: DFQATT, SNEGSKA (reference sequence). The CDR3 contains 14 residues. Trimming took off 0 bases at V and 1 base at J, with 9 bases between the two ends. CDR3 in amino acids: CSARDRRKNTEAFF. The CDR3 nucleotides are TGCAGTGCTAGAGATAGGCGGAAGAACACTGAAGCTTTCTTT.

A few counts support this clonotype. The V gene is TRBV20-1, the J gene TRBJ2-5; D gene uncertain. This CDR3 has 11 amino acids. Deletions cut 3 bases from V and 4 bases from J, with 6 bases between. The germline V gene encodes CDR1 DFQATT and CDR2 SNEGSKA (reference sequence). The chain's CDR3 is CSASPGETQYF. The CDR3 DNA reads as TGCAGTGCTAGTCCTGGAGAGACCCAGTACTTC.

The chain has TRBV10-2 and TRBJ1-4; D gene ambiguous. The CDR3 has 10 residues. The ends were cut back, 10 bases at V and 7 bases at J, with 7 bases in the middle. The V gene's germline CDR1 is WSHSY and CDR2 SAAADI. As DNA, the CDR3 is TGCGCCACCATGGGTGAAAAACTGTTTTTT. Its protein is CATMGEKLFF.

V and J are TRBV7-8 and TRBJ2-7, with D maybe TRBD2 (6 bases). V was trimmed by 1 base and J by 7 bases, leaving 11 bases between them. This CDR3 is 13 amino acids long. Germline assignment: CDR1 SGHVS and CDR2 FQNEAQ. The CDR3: CASSLEAEGEQYV. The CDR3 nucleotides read TGTGCCAGCAGCTTAGAGGCGGAGGGAGAGCAGTACGTC.

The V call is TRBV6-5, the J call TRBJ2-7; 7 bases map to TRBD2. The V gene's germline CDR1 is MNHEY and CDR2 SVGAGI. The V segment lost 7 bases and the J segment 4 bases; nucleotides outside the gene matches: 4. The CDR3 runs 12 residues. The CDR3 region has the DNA TGTGCCAGCACCGGGGGAGGGTACGAGCAGTACTTC. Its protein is CASTGGGYEQYF.

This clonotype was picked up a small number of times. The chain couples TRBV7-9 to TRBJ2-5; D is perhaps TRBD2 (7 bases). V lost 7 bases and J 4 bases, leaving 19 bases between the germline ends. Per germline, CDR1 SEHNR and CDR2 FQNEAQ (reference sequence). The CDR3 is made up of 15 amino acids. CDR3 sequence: CASTSGGLAAETQYF. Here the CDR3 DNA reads TGTGCCAGCACCTCCGGGGGGCTAGCCGCAGAGACCCAGTACTTC.

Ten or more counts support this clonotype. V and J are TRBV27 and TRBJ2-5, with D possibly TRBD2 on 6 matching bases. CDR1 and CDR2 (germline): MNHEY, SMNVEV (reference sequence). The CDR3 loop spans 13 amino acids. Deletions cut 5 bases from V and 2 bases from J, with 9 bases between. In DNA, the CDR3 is TGTGCCAGCAGTCGGGAGCAACAAGAGACCCAGTACTTC. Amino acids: CASSREQQETQYF.

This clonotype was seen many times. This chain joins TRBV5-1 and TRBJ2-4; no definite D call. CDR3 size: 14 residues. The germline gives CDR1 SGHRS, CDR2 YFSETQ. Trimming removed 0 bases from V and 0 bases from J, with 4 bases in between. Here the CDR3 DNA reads TGCGCCAGCAGCTTGGGAGGAGCCAAAAACATTCAGTACTTC. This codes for CASSLGGAKNIQYF.

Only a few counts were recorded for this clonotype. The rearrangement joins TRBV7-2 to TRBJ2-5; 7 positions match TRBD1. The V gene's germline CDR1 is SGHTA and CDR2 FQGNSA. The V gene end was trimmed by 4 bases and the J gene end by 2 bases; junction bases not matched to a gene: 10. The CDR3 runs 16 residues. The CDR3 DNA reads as TGTGCCAGCAGCTGGGGTCCGGGCAGGGGGCAAGAGACCCAGTACTTC. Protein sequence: CASSWGPGRGQETQYF.

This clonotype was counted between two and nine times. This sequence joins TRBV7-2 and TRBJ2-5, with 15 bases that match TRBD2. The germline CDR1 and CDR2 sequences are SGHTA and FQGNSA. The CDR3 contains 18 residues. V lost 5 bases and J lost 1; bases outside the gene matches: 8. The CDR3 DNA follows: TGTGCCAGCAGCAGCACCGGGACTAGCGGGGGGTCCCAAGAGACCCAGTACTTC. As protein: CASSSTGTSGGSQETQYF.

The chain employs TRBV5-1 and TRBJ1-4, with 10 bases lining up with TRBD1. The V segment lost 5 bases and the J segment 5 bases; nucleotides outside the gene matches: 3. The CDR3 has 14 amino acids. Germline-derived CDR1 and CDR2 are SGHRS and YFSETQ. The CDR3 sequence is CASSSDRGNEKLFF. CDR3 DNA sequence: TGCGCCAGCAGTTCGGACAGGGGGAATGAAAAACTGTTTTTT.

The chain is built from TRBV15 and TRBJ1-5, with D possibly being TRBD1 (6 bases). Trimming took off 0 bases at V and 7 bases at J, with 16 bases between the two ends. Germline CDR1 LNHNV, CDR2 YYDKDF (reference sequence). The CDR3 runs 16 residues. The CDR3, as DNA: TGTGCCACCAGCAGAGATCCCGGGACAAGGGTCCAGCCCCAGCATTTT. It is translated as CATSRDPGTRVQPQHF.

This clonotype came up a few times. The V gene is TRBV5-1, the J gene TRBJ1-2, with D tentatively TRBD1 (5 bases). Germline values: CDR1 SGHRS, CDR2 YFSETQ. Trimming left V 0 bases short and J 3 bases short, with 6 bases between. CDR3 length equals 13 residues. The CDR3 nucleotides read TGCGCCAGCAGCTTGGACAGGTACTATGGCTACACCTTC. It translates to CASSLDRYYGYTF. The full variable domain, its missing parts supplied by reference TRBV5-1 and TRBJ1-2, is KAGVTQTPRYLIKTRGQQVTLSCSPISGHRSVSWYQQTPGQGLQFLFEYFSETQRNKGNFPGRFSGRQFSNSRSEMNVSTLELGDSALYLCASSLDRYYGYTFGSGTRLTVV.

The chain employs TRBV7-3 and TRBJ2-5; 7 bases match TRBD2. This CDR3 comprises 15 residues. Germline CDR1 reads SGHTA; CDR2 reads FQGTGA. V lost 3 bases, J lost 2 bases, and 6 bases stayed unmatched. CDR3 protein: CASSLGGVEQETQYF. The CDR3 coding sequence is TGTGCCAGCAGCTTGGGAGGGGTTGAGCAAGAGACCCAGTACTTC.

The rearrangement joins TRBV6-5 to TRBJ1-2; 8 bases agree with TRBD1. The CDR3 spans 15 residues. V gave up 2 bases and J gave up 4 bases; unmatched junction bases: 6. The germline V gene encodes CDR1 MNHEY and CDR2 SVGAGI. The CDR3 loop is CASSYASGGGYGYTF. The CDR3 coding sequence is TGTGCCAGCAGTTACGCGTCAGGGGGCGGCTATGGCTACACCTTC.

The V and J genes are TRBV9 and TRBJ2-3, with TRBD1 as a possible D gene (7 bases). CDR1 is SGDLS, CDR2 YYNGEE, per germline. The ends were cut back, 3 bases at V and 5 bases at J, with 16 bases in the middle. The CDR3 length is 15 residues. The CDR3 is CASSARQGGVDTQYF. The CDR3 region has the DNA TGTGCCAGCAGCGCCCGACAGGGAGGAGTAGATACGCAGTATTTT.

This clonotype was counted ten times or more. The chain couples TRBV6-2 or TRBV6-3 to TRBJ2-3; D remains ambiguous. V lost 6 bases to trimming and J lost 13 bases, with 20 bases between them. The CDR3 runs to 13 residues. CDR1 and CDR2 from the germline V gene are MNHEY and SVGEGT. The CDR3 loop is CASSRRTGPPEYF. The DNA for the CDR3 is TGTGCCAGCAGCCGAAGAACCGGGCCCCCAGAGTATTTT.

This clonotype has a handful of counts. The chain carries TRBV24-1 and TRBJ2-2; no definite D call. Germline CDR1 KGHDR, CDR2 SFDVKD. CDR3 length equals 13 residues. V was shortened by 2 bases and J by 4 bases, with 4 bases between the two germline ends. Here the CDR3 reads CATSDYSTGELFF. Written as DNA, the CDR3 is TGTGCCACCAGTGATTATTCCACCGGGGAGCTGTTTTTT.

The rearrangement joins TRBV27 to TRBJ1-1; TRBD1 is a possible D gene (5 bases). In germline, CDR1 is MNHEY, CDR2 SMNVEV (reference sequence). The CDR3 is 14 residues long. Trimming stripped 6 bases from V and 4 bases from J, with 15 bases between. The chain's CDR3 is CASRTAPPGTEAFF. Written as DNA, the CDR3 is TGTGCCAGCAGGACAGCTCCGCCGGGCACTGAAGCTTTCTTT.

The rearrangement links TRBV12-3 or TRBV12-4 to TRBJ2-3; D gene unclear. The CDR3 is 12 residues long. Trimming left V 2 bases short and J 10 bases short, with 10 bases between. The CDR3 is CASSLPPRPQYF. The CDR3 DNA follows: TGTGCCAGCAGTTTACCCCCCAGGCCGCAGTATTTT.

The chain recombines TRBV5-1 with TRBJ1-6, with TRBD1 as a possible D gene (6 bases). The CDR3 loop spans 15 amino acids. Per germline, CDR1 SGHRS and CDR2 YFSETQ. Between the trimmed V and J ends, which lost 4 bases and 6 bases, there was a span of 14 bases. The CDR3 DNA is TGCGCCAGCAGCCCCGGAGGGGGTGGTAATTCACCCCTCCACTTT. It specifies CASSPGGGGNSPLHF.

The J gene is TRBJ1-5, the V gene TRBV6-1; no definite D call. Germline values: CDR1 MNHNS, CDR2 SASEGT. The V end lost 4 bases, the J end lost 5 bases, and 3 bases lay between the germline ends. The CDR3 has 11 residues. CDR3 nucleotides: TGTGCCAGCAGTGCCTATCAGCCCCAGCATTTT. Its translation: CASSAYQPQHF.

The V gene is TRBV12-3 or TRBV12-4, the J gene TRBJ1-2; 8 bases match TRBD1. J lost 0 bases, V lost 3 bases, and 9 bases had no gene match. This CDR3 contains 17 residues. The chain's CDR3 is CASSLGTGTYSNYGYTF. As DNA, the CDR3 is TGTGCCAGCAGTTTGGGGACAGGCACCTATTCTAACTATGGCTACACCTTC.